The sequence of this T cell receptor (beta chain) was determined in a study of CD8+CD57+ T cells in acquired aplastic anemia. Study in general: Yields of DNA that came from sorted CD4+ and CD8+ cells averaged about 3.3 ug. Study conclusions and caveats: Patients and controls shared under 35 CD8+ CDR3 sequences, highly expressed in patients. Statistical testing detected no significant gap in CD8+ Simpson's diversity between patients and controls.

Only a few counts were recorded for this clonotype. Antigen unknown. The patients chosen for sequencing had shown expansion of CD8+CD57+ cells (detected by flow cytometry). Every one of the patients had aplastic anemia (severe, acquired). TCR beta VDJ and CDR3 were profiled, and genomic DNA was the template. TCRdb called the reads again in MiXCR, with one record for every CDR3 protein. Of 150,000 to 200,000 distinct CDR3 sequences in the sample, about 45% were seen once. V was clipped by 0 bases and J by 9 bases, with 21 bases between them. Germline values: CDR1 SGHTA, CDR2 FQGTGA. The CDR3 sequence is 17 residues long.

The chain employs TRBV7-3 and TRBJ2-1; D is possibly TRBD2 (6 bases). The sample was sorted CD4+, CD8+, or CD8+CD57+ T cells (not recorded which) from PBMCs. The sequence was collected from a human donor with aplastic anemia. CDR3 protein: CASSLTRDSTVGGEQFF. CDR3 nucleotide sequence: TGTGCCAGCAGCTTAACCAGGGACTCCACGGTCGGGGGTGAGCAGTTCTTC.